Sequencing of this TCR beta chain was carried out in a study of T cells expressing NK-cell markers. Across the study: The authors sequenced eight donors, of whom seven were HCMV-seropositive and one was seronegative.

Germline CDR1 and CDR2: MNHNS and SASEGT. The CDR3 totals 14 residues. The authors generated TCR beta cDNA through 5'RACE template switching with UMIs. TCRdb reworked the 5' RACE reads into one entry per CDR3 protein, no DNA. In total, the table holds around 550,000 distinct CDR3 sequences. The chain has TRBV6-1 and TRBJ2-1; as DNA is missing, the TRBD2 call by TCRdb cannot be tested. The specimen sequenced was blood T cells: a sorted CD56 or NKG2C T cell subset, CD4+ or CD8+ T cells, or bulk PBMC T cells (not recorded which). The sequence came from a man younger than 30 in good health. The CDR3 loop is CASRRPGSTNEQFF.